The T cell receptor beta chain described here comes from a study of spatial heterogeneity in lung cancer. Looking at the study overall: More beta-chain than alpha-chain sequences were consistently detected.

Deletions cut 5 bases from V and 10 bases from J, with 12 bases between. This CDR3 is built from 12 residues. From germline, CDR1 is SGHVS and CDR2 FNYEAQ. TCRdb re-called the 5' RACE reads through MiXCR, storing one row per CDR3 protein. The table has 2,800 or so distinct CDR3 sequences, about 6% seen once. Time point given: sample taken at primary tumor resection. The study sequenced unsorted whole RNA from tumor, nontumor lung or frozen PBMC. Sample share makes this clonotype medium-sized (0.01 to 0.1%). Its matching antigen is unknown. Findings of the study overall: Tumors with more nonsynonymous mutations had more expanded intratumoral alpha and beta TCRs. As ubiquitous and regional nonsynonymous mutations varied, counts of ubiquitous and regional expanded TCRs tracked them, respectively. Estimated TCR-seq coverage of tumor T cells was only roughly 7% for alpha chains. For beta chains, the corresponding estimate was approximately 12%.

The sequencing used lung tumor tissue, collected at surgery. This sequence joins TRBV7-6 and TRBJ2-1; D remains unclear. This TCR was recovered from a male donor with early-stage non-small cell lung cancer. The CDR3 loop is CASSLRLGEQFF. The CDR3 nucleotides read TGTGCCAGCAGCCTTCGTTTGGGGGAGCAGTTCTTC.